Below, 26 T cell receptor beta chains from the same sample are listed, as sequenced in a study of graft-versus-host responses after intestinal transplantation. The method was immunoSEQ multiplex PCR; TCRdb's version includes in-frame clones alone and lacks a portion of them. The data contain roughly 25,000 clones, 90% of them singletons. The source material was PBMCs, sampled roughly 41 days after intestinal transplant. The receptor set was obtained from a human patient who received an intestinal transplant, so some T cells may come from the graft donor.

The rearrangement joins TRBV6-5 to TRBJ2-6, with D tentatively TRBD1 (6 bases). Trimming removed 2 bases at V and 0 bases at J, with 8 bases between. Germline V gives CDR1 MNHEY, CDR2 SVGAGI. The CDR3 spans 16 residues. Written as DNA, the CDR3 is TGTGCCAGCAGTTACCAGACAGGCTCTGGGGCCAACGTCCTGACTTTC. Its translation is CASSYQTGSGANVLTF.

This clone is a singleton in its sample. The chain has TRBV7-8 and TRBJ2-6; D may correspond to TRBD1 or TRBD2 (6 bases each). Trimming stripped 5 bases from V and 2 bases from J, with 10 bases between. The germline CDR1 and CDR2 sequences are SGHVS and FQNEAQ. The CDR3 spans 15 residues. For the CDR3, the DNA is TGTGCCAGCAGCCCGGGGGCGGCTGGGGCCAACGTCCTGACTTTC. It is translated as CASSPGAAGANVLTF.

The CDR3 DNA follows: TGTGCCAGCAGCCAAGACTGGTACAGGGGGAGCGGCTACACCTTC. Protein sequence: CASSQDWYRGSGYTF. The chain has TRBV14 and TRBJ1-2, with 8 bases identical to TRBD1. The ends lost 0 bases at V and 8 bases at J; junction bases unmatched: 8. This CDR3 is 15 amino acids long. Germline V gene data show CDR1 as SGHDN and CDR2 as FVKESK.

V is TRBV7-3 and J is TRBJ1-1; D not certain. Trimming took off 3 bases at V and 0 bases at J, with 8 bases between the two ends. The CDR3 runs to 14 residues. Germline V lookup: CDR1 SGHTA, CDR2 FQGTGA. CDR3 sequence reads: CASSLGDMNTEAFF. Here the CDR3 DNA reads TGTGCCAGCAGCTTGGGAGACATGAACACTGAAGCTTTCTTT.

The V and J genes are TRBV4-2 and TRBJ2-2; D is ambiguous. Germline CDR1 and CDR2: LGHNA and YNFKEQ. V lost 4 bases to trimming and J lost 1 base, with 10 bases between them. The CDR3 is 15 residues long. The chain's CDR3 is CASSPSPGNTGELFF. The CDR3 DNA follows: TGTGCCAGCAGCCCGTCCCCCGGGAACACCGGGGAGCTGTTTTTT.

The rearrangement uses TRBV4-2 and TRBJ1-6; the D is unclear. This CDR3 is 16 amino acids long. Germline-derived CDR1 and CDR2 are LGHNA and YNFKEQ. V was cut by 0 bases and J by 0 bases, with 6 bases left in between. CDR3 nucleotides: TGTGCCAGCAGCCAAGATTGGGACTCCTATAATTCACCCCTCCACTTT. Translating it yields CASSQDWDSYNSPLHF.

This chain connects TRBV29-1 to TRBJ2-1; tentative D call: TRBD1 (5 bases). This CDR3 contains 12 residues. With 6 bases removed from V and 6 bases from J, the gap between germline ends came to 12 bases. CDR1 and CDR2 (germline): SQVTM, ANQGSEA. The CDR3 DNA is TGCAGCGTGGCGACAGACACCAATGAGCAGTTCTTC. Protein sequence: CSVATDTNEQFF.

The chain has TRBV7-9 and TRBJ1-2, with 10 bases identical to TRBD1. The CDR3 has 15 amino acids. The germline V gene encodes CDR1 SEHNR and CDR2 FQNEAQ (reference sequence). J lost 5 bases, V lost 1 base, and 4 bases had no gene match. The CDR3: CASSLGQGAFYGYTF. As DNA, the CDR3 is TGTGCCAGCAGCTTAGGACAGGGGGCGTTTTATGGCTACACCTTC.

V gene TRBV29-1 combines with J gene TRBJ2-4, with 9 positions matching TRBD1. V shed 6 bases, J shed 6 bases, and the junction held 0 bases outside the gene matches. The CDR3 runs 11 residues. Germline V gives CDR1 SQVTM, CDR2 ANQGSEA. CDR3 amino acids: CSVDRGNIQYF. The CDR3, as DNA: TGCAGCGTGGACAGGGGAAACATTCAGTACTTC.

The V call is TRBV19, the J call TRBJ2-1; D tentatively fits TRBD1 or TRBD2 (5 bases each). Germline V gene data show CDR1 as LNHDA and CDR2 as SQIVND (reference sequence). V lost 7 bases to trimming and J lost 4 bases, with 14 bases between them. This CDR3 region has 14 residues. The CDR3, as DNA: TGTGCCAGTACCCGGGACGGCCTTTACAATGAGCAGTTCTTC. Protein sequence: CASTRDGLYNEQFF.

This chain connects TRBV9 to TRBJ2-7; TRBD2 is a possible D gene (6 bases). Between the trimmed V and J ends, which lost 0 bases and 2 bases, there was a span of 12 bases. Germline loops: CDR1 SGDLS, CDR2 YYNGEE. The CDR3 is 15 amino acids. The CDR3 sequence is CASSVEDGSTYEQYF. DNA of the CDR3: TGTGCCAGCAGCGTAGAAGACGGGAGTACCTACGAGCAGTACTTC. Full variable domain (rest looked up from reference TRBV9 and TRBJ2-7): DSGVTQTPKHLITATGQRVTLRCSPRSGDLSVYWYQQSLDQGLQFLIQYYNGEERAKGNILERFSAQQFPDLHSELNLSSLELGDSALYFCASSVEDGSTYEQYFGPGTRLTVT.

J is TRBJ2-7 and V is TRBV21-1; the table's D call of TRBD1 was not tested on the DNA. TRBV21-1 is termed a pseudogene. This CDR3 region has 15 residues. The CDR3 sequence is CASSYRVRDTYEQYF. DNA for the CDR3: TGTGCCAGCAGCTACCGAGTCAGGGATACCTACGAGCAGTACTTC.

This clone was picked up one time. As DNA, the CDR3 is TGTGCCAGCAGGTTGTCTAGCGGCCAAGAGACCCAGTACTTC. Translated, it gives CASRLSSGQETQYF. The chain carries TRBV2 and TRBJ2-5, with TRBD2 identical over 7 bases. This CDR3 comprises 14 residues. Trimming cost V 6 bases and J 1 base; bases outside gene matches: 5. Germline-derived CDR1 and CDR2 are SNHLY and FYNNEI.

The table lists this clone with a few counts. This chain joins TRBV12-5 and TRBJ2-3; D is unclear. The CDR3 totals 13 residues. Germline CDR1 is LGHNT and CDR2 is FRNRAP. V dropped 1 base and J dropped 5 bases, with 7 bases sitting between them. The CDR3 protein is CASGLAPEDTQYF. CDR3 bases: TGTGCTAGTGGTTTGGCCCCAGAAGATACGCAGTATTTT.

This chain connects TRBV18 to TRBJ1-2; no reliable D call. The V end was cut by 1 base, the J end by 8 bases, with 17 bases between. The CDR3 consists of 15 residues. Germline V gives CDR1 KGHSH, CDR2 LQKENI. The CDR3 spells CASSPLHLTPLGYTF. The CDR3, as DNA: TGTGCCAGCTCACCACTGCACCTCACACCGTTGGGCTACACCTTC. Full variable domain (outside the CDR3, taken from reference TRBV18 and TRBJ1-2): NAGVMQNPRHLVRRRGQEARLRCSPMKGHSHVYWYRQLPEEGLKFMVYLQKENIIDESGMPKERFSAEFPKEGPSILRIQQVVRGDSAAYFCASSPLHLTPLGYTFGSGTRLTVV.

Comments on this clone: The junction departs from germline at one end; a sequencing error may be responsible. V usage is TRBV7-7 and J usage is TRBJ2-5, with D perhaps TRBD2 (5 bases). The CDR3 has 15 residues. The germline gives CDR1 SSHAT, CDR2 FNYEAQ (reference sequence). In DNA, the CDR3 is TGTGCTAGCAGCTTAGCGTGGACCCCTAGGGAGACCCAGTACTTC. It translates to CASSLAWTPRETQYF.

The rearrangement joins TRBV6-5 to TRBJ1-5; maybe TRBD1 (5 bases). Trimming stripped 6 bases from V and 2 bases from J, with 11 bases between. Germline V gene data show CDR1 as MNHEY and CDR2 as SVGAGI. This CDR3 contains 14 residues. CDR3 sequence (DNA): TGTGCCAGCAGCCACGAAGGGGGCAATCAGCCCCAGCATTTT. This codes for CASSHEGGNQPQHF.

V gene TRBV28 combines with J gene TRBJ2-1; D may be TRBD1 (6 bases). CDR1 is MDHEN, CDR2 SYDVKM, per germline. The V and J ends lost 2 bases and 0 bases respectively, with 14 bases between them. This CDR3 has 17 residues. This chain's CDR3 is CASSLPRLGASYNEQFF. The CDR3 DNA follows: TGTGCCAGCAGTTTACCCCGGTTGGGGGCCTCCTACAATGAGCAGTTCTTC.

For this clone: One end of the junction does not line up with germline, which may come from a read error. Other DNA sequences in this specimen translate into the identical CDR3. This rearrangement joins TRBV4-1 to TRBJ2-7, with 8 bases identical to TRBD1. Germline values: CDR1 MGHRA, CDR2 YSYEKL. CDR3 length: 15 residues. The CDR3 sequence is CASSRTGTFSYEQYF. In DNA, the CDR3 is TGTGCCAGCAGCCGGACAGGGACTTTCTCCTACGAGCAGTACTTC.

CDR3 amino acids: CASSSTPANPYEQYF. DNA of the CDR3: TGTGCCAGCAGTTCAACACCAGCTAACCCCTACGAGCAGTACTTC. The V and J genes are TRBV27 and TRBJ2-7; D call uncertain. V was trimmed by 4 bases and J by 2 bases, leaving 15 bases between them. The CDR3 totals 15 residues. Germline CDR1 reads MNHEY; CDR2 reads SMNVEV (reference sequence).

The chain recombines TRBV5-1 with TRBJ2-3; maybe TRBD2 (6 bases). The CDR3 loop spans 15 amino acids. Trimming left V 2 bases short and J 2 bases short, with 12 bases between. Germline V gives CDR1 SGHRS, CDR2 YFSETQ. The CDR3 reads CASSFLAGNTDTQYF. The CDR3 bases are TGCGCCAGCAGCTTTTTGGCGGGGAACACAGATACGCAGTATTTT.

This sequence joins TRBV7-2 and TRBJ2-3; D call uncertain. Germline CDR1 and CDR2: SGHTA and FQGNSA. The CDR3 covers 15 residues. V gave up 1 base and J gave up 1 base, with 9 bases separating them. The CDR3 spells CASSLELSGTDTQYF. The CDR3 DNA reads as TGTGCCAGCAGCTTAGAACTTTCTGGCACAGATACGCAGTATTTT.

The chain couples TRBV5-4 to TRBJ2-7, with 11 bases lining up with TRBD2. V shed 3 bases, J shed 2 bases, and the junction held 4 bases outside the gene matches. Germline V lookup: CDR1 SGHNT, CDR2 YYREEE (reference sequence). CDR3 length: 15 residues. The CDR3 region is CASSSLAGGPYEQYF. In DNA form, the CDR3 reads TGTGCCAGCAGCTCCCTAGCGGGAGGACCCTACGAGCAGTACTTC.

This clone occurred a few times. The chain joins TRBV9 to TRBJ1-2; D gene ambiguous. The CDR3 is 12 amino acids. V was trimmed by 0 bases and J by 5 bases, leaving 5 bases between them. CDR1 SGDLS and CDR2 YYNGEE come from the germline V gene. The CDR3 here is CASSVGVYGYTF. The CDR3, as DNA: TGTGCCAGCAGCGTAGGGGTGTATGGCTACACCTTC.

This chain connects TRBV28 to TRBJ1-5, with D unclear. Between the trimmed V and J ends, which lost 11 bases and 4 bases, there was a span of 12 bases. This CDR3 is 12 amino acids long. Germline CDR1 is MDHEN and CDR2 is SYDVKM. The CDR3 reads CAVWAPNQPQHF. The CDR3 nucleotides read TGTGCCGTTTGGGCGCCTAATCAGCCCCAGCATTTT.

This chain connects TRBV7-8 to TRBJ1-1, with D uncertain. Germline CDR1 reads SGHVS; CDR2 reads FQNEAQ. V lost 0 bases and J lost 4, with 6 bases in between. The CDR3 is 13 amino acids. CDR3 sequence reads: CASSLASGTEAFF. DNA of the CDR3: TGTGCCAGCAGCTTAGCGTCCGGCACTGAAGCTTTCTTT. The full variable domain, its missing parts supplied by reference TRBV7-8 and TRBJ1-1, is GAGVSQSPRYKVAKRGQDVALRCDPISGHVSLFWYQQALGQGPEFLTYFQNEAQLDKSGLPSDRFFAERPEGSVSTLKIQRTQQEDSAVYLCASSLASGTEAFFGQGTRLTVV.